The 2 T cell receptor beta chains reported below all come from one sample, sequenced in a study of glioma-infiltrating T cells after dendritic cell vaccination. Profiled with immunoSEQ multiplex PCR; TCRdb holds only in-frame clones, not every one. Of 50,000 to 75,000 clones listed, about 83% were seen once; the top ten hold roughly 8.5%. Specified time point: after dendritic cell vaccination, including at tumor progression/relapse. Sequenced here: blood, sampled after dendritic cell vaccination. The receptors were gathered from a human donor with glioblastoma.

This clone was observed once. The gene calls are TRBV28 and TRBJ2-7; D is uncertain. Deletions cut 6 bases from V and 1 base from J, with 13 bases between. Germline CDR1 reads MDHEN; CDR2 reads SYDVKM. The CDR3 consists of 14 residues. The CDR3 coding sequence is TGTGCCAGCAGCCTAATAATGTCTTCCTACGAGCAGTACTTC. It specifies CASSLIMSSYEQYF. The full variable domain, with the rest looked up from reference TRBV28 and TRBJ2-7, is DVKVTQSSRYLVKRTGEKVFLECVQDMDHENMFWYRQDPGLGLRLIYFSYDVKMKEKGDIPEGYSVSREKKERFSLILESASTNQTSMYLCASSLIMSSYEQYFGPGTRLTVT.

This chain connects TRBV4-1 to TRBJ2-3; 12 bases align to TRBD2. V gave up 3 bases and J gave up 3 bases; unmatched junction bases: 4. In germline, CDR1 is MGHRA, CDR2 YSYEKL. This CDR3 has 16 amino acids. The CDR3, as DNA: TGCGCCAGCAGCCACCATGGACTAGCGGGGACAGATACGCAGTATTTT. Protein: CASSHHGLAGTDTQYF.